This T cell receptor beta chain was retrieved from a study of blood T cell repertoires in COVID-19. TCRdb's table, derived via immunoSEQ multiplex PCR, lists solely in-frame clones and lacks some. The sample holds fewer than 250,000 clones, about four fifths seen once. This clone was observed a few times. Participants came from some 23 US areas, aged about 18 to 90 years. Exposed participants came across a COVID-19 case within 2 weeks before study entry. Germline V gives CDR1 SGHRS, CDR2 YFSETQ. The J segment lost 3 bases and the V segment lost 0 bases, leaving 2 bases of the junction unmatched. The CDR3 has 15 residues.

The TCR sequence derives from a woman aged 45 to 65 who had been exposed to COVID-19. Sequencing was done on a sample of PBMCs or T cells enriched from blood (not recorded which). The chain is built from TRBV5-1 and TRBJ2-3, with 9 nucleotides matching TRBD1. The CDR3 region has the DNA TGCGCCAGCAGCTTGGTCGGACAGGGGACAGATACGCAGTATTTT. This translates into CASSLVGQGTDTQYF.